A selection of T cell receptor beta chains follows, all from one sample in a study of cytomegalovirus exposure and HLA in healthy donors. Profiled with immunoSEQ multiplex PCR; TCRdb holds only in-frame clones, not every one. The sample includes some 150,000 clones, about 64% of them seen just once. Material for sequencing was PBMCs. Receptors were obtained from a woman aged 60-75 years in good health and CMV-seropositive. Both conserved end residues are part of each CDR3. D genes are given only for firm matches. Not all rows give a size; the values are once, few, many and, for expanded clones, a class.

-	TRBV5-4	TRBJ2-7	few	TGTGCCAGCAGCTTGGGGGATGAGGGCCACGAGCAGTACTTC	CASSLGDEGHEQYF
-	TRBV19	TRBJ2-3	-	TGTGCCAGTAGTACCCCGGACTATCTTTCTAGCACAGATACGCAGTATTTT	CASSTPDYLSSTDTQYF
-	TRBV10-3	TRBJ2-3	-	TGTGCCATCAGTGATCAGGTTTCCACAGATACGCAGTATTTT	CAISDQVSTDTQYF
TRBD1	TRBV28	TRBJ2-7	-	TGTGCCAGCAGTCGACAGGGGACCATATACGAGCAGTACTTC	CASSRQGTIYEQYF
TRBD2	TRBV30	TRBJ2-7	-	TGTGCCTGGAGTGTAAGGTTTTCTAGCGGGAGTTCCTACGAGCAGTACTTC	CAWSVRFSSGSSYEQYF
TRBD2	TRBV6-5	TRBJ2-1	-	TGTGCCAGCAGTAGGGGGACTAGCGTCAATGAGCAGTTCTTC	CASSRGTSVNEQFF
TRBD2	TRBV30	TRBJ2-1	-	TGTGCCTGGGACCCGGGACTAGCTTCTGGTGAGCAGTTCTTC	CAWDPGLASGEQFF
-	TRBV6-5	TRBJ2-5	few	TGTGCCAGCAGTTCCCCTCGTCAGGGTTACCAAGAGACCCAGTACTTC	CASSSPRQGYQETQYF
-	TRBV15	TRBJ2-2	-	TGTGCCACCAGCAGAGAGGGGAAGGGGCGGGAGCTGTTTTTT	CATSREGKGRELFF
TRBD2	TRBV4-1	TRBJ2-5	-	TGCGCCAGCAGCCAAGAATTAGTATTAGCGGGAGGGGGAATAAGAGAGACCCAGTACTTC	CASSQELVLAGGGIRETQYF
TRBD1	TRBV5-1	TRBJ2-1	-	TGCGCCAGCAGGGTCGGGTCGGGACAGGCCCATGGCGAGCAGTTCTTC	CASRVGSGQAHGEQFF
-	TRBV6-5	TRBJ1-5	once	TGTGCCTCCTACGGGGGGAGAAATCAGCCCCAGCATTTT	CASYGGRNQPQHF
-	TRBV7-2	TRBJ1-3	-	TGTGCCAGCAGCTTATACAGGCTGGGCTCTGGAAACACCATATATTTT	CASSLYRLGSGNTIYF
-	TRBV19	TRBJ1-5	once	TGTGCCAGTAGCCTGACAGGAGGTAGCAATCAGCCCCAGCATTTT	CASSLTGGSNQPQHF
TRBD1	TRBV5-4	TRBJ1-4	-	TGTGCCAGCAGCCAAAGCCCGACAGGGGGGGATGAAAAACTGTTTTTT	CASSQSPTGGDEKLFF
TRBD2	TRBV7-8	TRBJ2-7	-	TGTGCCAGCAGCTACGGTGAAGCGGGAGACCTCTACGAGCAGTACTTC	CASSYGEAGDLYEQYF
TRBD1	TRBV30	TRBJ2-5	-	TGTGCCTGGAGCCCGGGACAGGGGGCTAAAGAGACCCAGTACTTC	CAWSPGQGAKETQYF
-	TRBV7-2	TRBJ2-1	few	TGTGCCAGCAGTCCCGGGAGCCCCCGGGATGAGCAGTTCTTC	CASSPGSPRDEQFF
TRBD2	TRBV10-3	TRBJ2-7	-	TGTGCCATCCGGGCTAGCGGACCTTCCTACGAGCAGTACTTC	CAIRASGPSYEQYF
-	TRBV5-6	TRBJ2-7	few	TGTGCCAGCAGCTTGGCTGGGCAGGGGCAATTCCACGAGCAGTACTTC	CASSLAGQGQFHEQYF
TRBD1	TRBV5-1	TRBJ1-6	-	TGCGCCAGCAGCACCGGGACAGTTAATTCACCCCTCCACTTT	CASSTGTVNSPLHF
TRBD2	TRBV19	TRBJ2-2	once	TGTGCCAGTAGTAGGAGCGGGAGGTTGGAGAACACCGGGGAGCTGTTTTTT	CASSRSGRLENTGELFF
-	TRBV18	TRBJ1-1	-	TGTGCCAGCTCACCGACAGGAGAGAAGGCTTTCTTT	CASSPTGEKAFF
TRBD1	TRBV5-1	TRBJ2-7	-	TGCGCCAGCAGGATTGGGACAGGCTACGAGCAGTACTTC	CASRIGTGYEQYF
TRBD2	TRBV29-1	TRBJ2-7	-	TGCAGCGTTGTGACTAGCGGGAGTTTCGAGCAGTACTTC	CSVVTSGSFEQYF
-	TRBV5-1	TRBJ1-1	-	TGCGCCAGCAGCATCGCGGGGGCGGGTACTGAAGCTTTCTTT	CASSIAGAGTEAFF
TRBD1	TRBV18	TRBJ1-1	-	TGTGCCAGCTCACCATCAGGGGGATCCACTGAAGCTTTCTTT	CASSPSGGSTEAFF
TRBD1	TRBV2	TRBJ2-1	-	TGTGCCAGCAGTGCAGACAGGGGAGGCTACAATGAGCAGTTCTTC	CASSADRGGYNEQFF
TRBD1	TRBV4-1	TRBJ1-2	-	TGCGCCAGCAGCCAAGATCTAACAGGGGGCTATGGCTACACCTTC	CASSQDLTGGYGYTF
TRBD2	TRBV19	TRBJ2-3	-	TGTGCCAGTAGTATAGAGCGGGGGGGTGTCGGGAGAGGGGTTGGAGCAGATACGCAGTATTTT	CASSIERGGVGRGVGADTQYF